This paragraph reports one TCR beta chain. Its specificity is not known. UMIs and sample barcodes were carried by the TCR alpha and TCR beta cDNA libraries that 5'RACE produced using constant-segment primers. TCRdb recomputed calls from the 5' RACE reads with MiXCR, one row per CDR3 protein. This sample has approximately 150,000 distinct CDR3 sequences, with more than 12% found just once. The sample originates from a study of T-cell memory formation after mild COVID-19. On the study more broadly: Clustering of TCRs was largely donor specific.

Findings and limits, study-wide: Among clones contracting day 15 to 85, CD4/CD8 was balanced, whereas later expanders leaned CD4+.

What was sequenced was PBMCs or a T cell subset sorted from them (not recorded which). This receptor was obtained from an adult woman who had mild COVID-19 (a few samples of this study predate the infection). Cell type and time point are not known.

CDR3 sequence (DNA): TGCGCCAGCAGTGGGGAGGGCACAGATACGCAGTATTTT. Encoded protein: CASSGEGTDTQYF. The genes are TRBV5-1 and TRBJ2-3, with D perhaps TRBD2 (6 bases). Germline V gene lookup returns CDR1 SGHRS and CDR2 YFSETQ. This CDR3 spans 13 amino acids. Deletions cut 5 bases from V and 1 base from J, with 8 bases between.